The 7 T cell receptor beta chains below come from one sample, sequenced in a study of CD8+ T cells in alopecia areata. In each case, RNA was isolated and then reverse transcribed into cDNA as the sequencing template. Libraries were prepared by immunoSEQ multiplex PCR; TCRdb keeps only in-frame clonotypes and omits some of them. The sample includes 150,000 or so clones, 80% to 90% seen only once; the top ten take about 14%. The sample here was CD8+ T cells sorted from blood, taken at week 0. Receptors were obtained from a human donor with alopecia areata.

The V and J genes are TRBV27 and TRBJ2-1, with 9 bases that match TRBD1. The CDR3 is 15 residues long. V shed 6 bases and J 4 bases; nucleotides not matched to a gene: 7. Germline values: CDR1 MNHEY, CDR2 SMNVEV (reference sequence). CDR3 DNA: TGTGCCAGCAGCTCTGGGACAGGGCGTTACAATGAGCAGTTCTTC. It is translated as CASSSGTGRYNEQFF.

The gene calls are TRBV7-6 and TRBJ2-3, with 11 bases fitting TRBD2. Trimming at V came to 4 bases and at J to 0 bases, leaving 0 bases not matched to a gene. Germline lookup yields CDR1 SGHVS and CDR2 FNYEAQ. This CDR3 region has 15 residues. CDR3 in DNA: TGTGCCAGCAGCTGGACTAGCGGGAGCACAGATACGCAGTATTTT. The encoded protein is CASSWTSGSTDTQYF.

This clone has a single count. This chain uses TRBV6-1 with TRBJ2-1, with TRBD1 matching 10 bases. The CDR3 has 18 amino acids. V dropped 1 base and J dropped 3; count of bases not matched to a gene: 9. CDR1 MNHNS and CDR2 SASEGT come from the germline V gene. The CDR3 DNA is TGTGCCAGCAGTGAAGATGCGGGGACAGGGGCGCTCTACAATGAGCAGTTCTTC. It encodes CASSEDAGTGALYNEQFF.

The chain links TRBV27 to TRBJ2-1, with 9 bases fitting TRBD1. Trimming at V came to 6 bases and at J to 6 bases, leaving 6 bases not matched to a gene. CDR3 length: 14 amino acids. The V gene's germline CDR1 is MNHEY and CDR2 SMNVEV (reference sequence). The CDR3 coding sequence is TGTGCCAGCAGAGGACAGGGGAGCCTCAATGAGCAGTTCTTC. It specifies CASRGQGSLNEQFF.

This clone showed up just a few times. The chain uses TRBV10-3 and TRBJ2-7, with TRBD1 matching over 8 bases. The V gene end was trimmed by 3 bases and the J gene end by 5 bases; junction bases not matched to a gene: 6. The germline gives CDR1 ENHRY, CDR2 SYGVKD. The CDR3 is 14 residues long. The CDR3 DNA reads TGTGCCATCAGTGACGGACAGGGTAGCCACGAGCAGTACTTC. As protein: CAISDGQGSHEQYF.

In DNA, the CDR3 is TGTGCCTGTGGGGGGGTATACAATGAGCAGTTCTTC. It yields the protein CACGGVYNEQFF. This rearrangement joins TRBV30 to TRBJ2-1, with 7 bases that match TRBD2. The CDR3 is 12 amino acids. CDR1 GTSNPN and CDR2 SVGIG come from the germline V gene (reference sequence). With 6 bases clipped from V and 4 bases from J, the junction kept 3 bases outside the gene matches.

This chain links TRBV7-9 with TRBJ1-1; perhaps TRBD1 as D (5 bases). The CDR3 has 15 amino acids. Trimming stripped 3 bases from V and 0 bases from J, with 11 bases between. Germline V gene sequence: CDR1 SEHNR, CDR2 FQNEAQ (reference sequence). The CDR3: CASSFSGGMNTEAFF. The CDR3 DNA reads TGTGCCAGCAGCTTTAGCGGGGGAATGAACACTGAAGCTTTCTTT.